This record looks at one T cell receptor (beta chain) sequence and its context. Its binding antigen is unknown. No per-base quality is available; no much larger clone lies one base away. The library was generated by RT-PCR. Sequencing instrument: Illumina HiSeq 2500. TCRdb trimmed the raw reads at Q25, called clones with MiXCR and kept productive beta chains. Merged by CDR3 protein, the rows form single entries marked with the most common genes and DNA. The sample includes 250,000 to 350,000 distinct CDR3 sequences, with approximately 21% observed a single time. The ten biggest clones cover approximately 10% of the sample. This entry belongs to a study of response to subunit inactivated influenza vaccine (dated by TCRdb to the late 2010s). Background on the whole study: Deep quantitative T cell receptor repertoire profiling was used in the study to track responses to a trivalent subunit inactivated influenza vaccine.

On the study overall, not on this receptor specifically: According to the authors, only a limited number of new T cells may be recruited by each seasonal influenza vaccination.

The CDR3, cysteine through phenylalanine, is 17 amino acids long. The DNA shown is the 51-base CDR3, in frame from base 1. The germline ends are 19 bases apart after V is trimmed by 3 bases and J by 0 bases. CDR1 is given as SQVTM and CDR2 as ANQGSEA, both from the germline V gene. The sequence came from a man between 45 and 75 years old who received an inactivated influenza vaccine. Donor details come from another sample of the same person, matched by shared clones. The sequence links TRBV29-1 to TRBJ2-3; the D gene is perhaps TRBD1, on 5 matching bases. The material sequenced was PBMCs from blood, taken 21 months after vaccination. The sequence in DNA is TGCAGCGTTGAGGACCGACGGTATGGGGCTAGCACAGATACGCAGTATTTT. Translated, this gives CSVEDRRYGASTDTQYF.